The following is a T cell receptor (beta chain) sequence with its context. The sample originates from a study of response to subunit inactivated influenza vaccine. TCRdb re-called the RT-PCR reads through MiXCR, storing one row per CDR3 protein. This table holds more than 400,000 distinct CDR3 sequences, roughly 9.8% found once. The CDR3 covers 15 residues. Deletions cut 2 bases from V and 7 bases from J, with 20 bases between. Germline V gene sequence: CDR1 GTSNPN, CDR2 SVGIG (reference sequence). This chain links TRBV30 with TRBJ2-5; weak D call: TRBD2 (7 bases). Sequencing was performed on PBMCs from blood, taken 35 to 45 days after vaccination. This TCR derives from a man aged 45 to 65 who received an inactivated influenza vaccine. CDR3 in DNA: TGTGCCTGGAGTCCGGCGGGGGCCCCGCATGTGACCCAGTACTTC. It yields the protein CAWSPAGAPHVTQYF.